There are a few counts of the clone carrying this TCR beta chain. This CDR3 is 14 amino acids long. Germline CDR1 is LNHDA and CDR2 is SQIVND (reference sequence). Trimming stripped 3 bases from V and 8 bases from J, with 13 bases between. Time point described: newly diagnosed GD, antithyroid drugs for less than 3 months. PBMC-extracted RNA yielded the TCR library. iRepertoire HTBI primers and Arm-PCR of CDR3 regions built TCR beta libraries. TCRdb used MiXCR to reprocess the multiplex PCR reads, holding one entry per CDR3 protein. Of about 540,000 distinct CDR3 sequences detected, approximately 15% appear once; the ten largest clones hold 10%. The sample comes from a study of regulatory T cells in long-lasting Graves disease. Study background: Duration of antithyroid drug therapy among newly diagnosed Graves' patients was under 3 months.

These sequences were also reported in another study, on T cells in Graves' hyperthyroidism and ophthalmopathy.

V is TRBV19 and J is TRBJ1-4; possible D gene TRBD1, 5 bases. This TCR was recovered from a man under 40 with Graves disease. The sequencing here drew on peripheral blood mononuclear cells (PBMCs), taken at new diagnosis, from a patient treated with antithyroid drugs. CDR3 bases: TGTGCCAGTAGTATCGCCGGGGCCGGCGAAAAACTGTTTTTT. This gives the protein CASSIAGAGEKLFF. The whole variable domain, remainder taken from reference TRBV19 and TRBJ1-4, is DGGITQSPKYLFRKEGQNVTLSCEQNLNHDAMYWYRQDPGQGLRLIYYSQIVNDFQKGDIAEGYSVSREKKESFPLTVTSAQKNPTAFYLCASSIAGAGEKLFFGSGTQLSVL.